This T cell receptor (beta chain) was documented in a study of cytomegalovirus exposure and HLA in healthy donors (dated by TCRdb to about 2017). For the wider study: According to an earlier analysis of 550 to 750 of the donors, 150 million to 200 million T cells yielded roughly 100 million unique TCR beta sequences and more than 250 Gb of sequence data. Of the roughly 400 genotyped donors, 81% were placed in the genetic ancestry cluster associated with self-reported Caucasian donors. Across roughly 420 genotyped donors of the cohort, an average of roughly 250,000 unique TCR beta nucleotide sequences per donor were sequenced, and roughly 18% of those sequences were non-productive. The number of typed donors differed by locus: about 620-640 for A, B, C, DRB1 and DQB1; 500 to 550 for DQA1; roughly 600 for DPA1; and roughly 450 for DPB1. The study combined high-throughput TCR immunosequencing, statistical association of individual TCRs with disease status, and machine learning to predict cytomegalovirus infection status. In addition to the first cohort of 666 subjects, a separate validation cohort of approximately 120 different subjects was used. An early release that covered more than 550 HLA-typed donors contained approximately 300 gigabases of sequencing data and 75 million to 100 million unique TCR sequences. The study aimed to test whether signatures of past pathogen exposure could be identified by cataloging public T cell receptors. Donor age, sex, ethnicity and CMV serostatus were collected together with the repertoire data. The later analysis used no new phenotypic data to find candidate immune exposures, relying instead on TCR beta sequences and their occurrence across donors. Four or five DR-DQ haplotypes were handled as single units for association and clustering, since linkage in the cohort was strong. The study used immunosequencing to profile the T cell repertoires of around 600 subjects and linked those repertoires to cytomegalovirus serostatus. All discovery cohort repertoires had been generated using a single sequencing platform. HLA typing covered class I and class II loci at four-digit resolution. A later genetic analysis used genome-wide SNP genotypes for about 65% of the 666 donors, treating that subset as a discovery cohort. To decide whether each TCR beta V gene segment behaved as functional or pseudogenic, an earlier analysis of some 540 of the donors relied on high-throughput TCR beta sequencing. A later analysis re-analyzed previously published TCR beta repertoires from 550 to 700 donors and added high-resolution HLA genotyping to study TCR occurrence patterns.

In total, roughly 710 healthy bone marrow donors made up the cohort. At the time of sampling, every cohort member was nominally healthy, though immune exposures that went unrecorded were likely present. The donor tested CMV seropositive and was one of the 289 seropositive cohort members. Every donor gave a peripheral blood sample, and the peripheral blood mononuclear cells from that sample were used for TCR beta sequencing. Genomic DNA extraction from the blood cell samples was performed with the Qiagen DNeasy Blood Extraction Kit. Study-level results and caveats: A further reported finding was that TCR beta sequences accurately predicted the HLA-A and HLA-B alleles for most subjects in the first cohort. Linkage disequilibrium might explain the correlated functional status among segregating V segments, but an unknown experimental factor could not be ruled out. Because some donors lacked HLA typing at each locus, the association tests relied only on the typed subset. The sequencing pipeline was judged likely to have produced a cluster of highly shared sequence variants as a technical artifact. An earlier analysis of 587 of the donors showed that most TCR beta V segments appeared in productive rearrangements either about 90% or about 30% of the time, which broadly matched IMGT annotations. In both the original and validation cohorts, the classifier was reported to diagnose cytomegalovirus status with high specificity and sensitivity. The only immune exposure information available for the cohort was CMV serostatus. Compared with equally common non-associated chains, HLA-associated TCR beta chains in a later analysis were more clonally expanded and had lower generation probabilities. In vitro tests confirmed that three of the cytomegalovirus-associated TCR beta chains recognize cytomegalovirus antigens. The authors suggested that the approach could potentially be generalized to other disease states and immunological phenotypes. Some IMGT-functional V segments, including TRBV6-2 and TRBV6-3, could not be distinguished by the 87-base-pair reads and were therefore excluded. Most TCR sequences were seen in very few donors, while some public TCRs were found in many individuals. Assigning TCR associations to individual alleles was difficult when HLA alleles, especially DR and DQ, strongly co-occurred. Most CMV-associated TCR beta chains appeared to be HLA-restricted in a later analysis, and the HLA associations seemed to be driven largely by CMV exposure. A later analysis reported that several top co-occurrence clusters appeared linked to parvovirus B19, influenza, CMV and Epstein-Barr virus. In a later genetic analysis, fewer N-insertions in productive TCRs were reported among donors in an Asian-associated ancestry cluster than the approximately 710-donor mean. Roughly uniform sequencing depth across donors was assumed in presence/absence analyses, although this assumption may not hold. In a later analysis, the rate of TCR association differed among HLA loci, with DRB1 alleles having the most associated TCRs and HLA-C alleles having the fewest. V-gene and J-gene trimming of TCR beta chains was associated with a missense DCLRE1C variant in a later genetic analysis, and the association was replicated in an independent cohort. Because counts were too low, some 17 rarely observed V segments, including chromosome 9 orphons, were excluded from the earlier analysis of 587 of the donors. The study gave a list of under 200 TCR beta chains associated with cytomegalovirus. The cohort was sequenced for TCR beta chains only, and without alpha or paired-chain data the features that could be detected were limited. A later analysis associated 15,000 to 20,000 TCR beta sequences with specific HLA alleles at a false discovery rate of 0.05.

The germline V gene encodes CDR1 MGHRA and CDR2 YSYEKL. The V end gives up 1 base and the J end 7 bases, leaving 5 bases in the junction not matched to a gene. From the cysteine up to the phenylalanine, the CDR3 has a length of 15 residues. The sequence is cut down to CDR3 DNA, 45 bases in frame from base 1. As for this clone: Its antigen specificity is not known. Base qualities are missing; no much larger clone stands one base away.

The library was generated by the immunoSEQ multiplex PCR assay. The multiplex PCR relied on a mix of 60 forward primers for TCR Vbeta segments and 13 reverse primers for TCR Jbeta segments. Amplification of the CDR3 region of rearranged TCR beta genes was performed with a multiplex PCR assay on genomic DNA. The amplified TCR beta libraries were sequenced on the Illumina HiSeq System as 87-base-pair reads. On the study's bioinformatics: In a later analysis, around 80 million unique TCR beta chains were counted across the 650 to 700 repertoires, and around 10 million of these chains were shared by at least two donors. Raw reads were error-corrected and collapsed into unique sequences with a nearest-neighbor algorithm that merged closely related sequences to remove PCR and sequencing errors. V, D and J gene segments were assigned by aligning CDR3 sequences to IMGT reference sequences. For a sequence to be retained, at least a six-nucleotide match to both a V gene segment and a J gene segment was required. A rearrangement was called productive if the CDR3 had no stop codons and remained in frame with V and J, and every other rearrangement was called non-productive. CDR3 was defined according to IMGT convention as the region running from the second conserved V-encoded cysteine to the conserved J-encoded phenylalanine. In an earlier analysis of more than 550 of the donors, sequences lacking an unambiguous match to a single V gene segment were excluded. An earlier analysis of several hundred of the donors classified V segments as functional when productive rearrangements were above 56.7% and as segregating when the standard deviation between donors was above 5%. A statistical classification framework was built to diagnose cytomegalovirus status from the catalog of TCR beta chain sequences. V and J gene assignment, in a later analysis, came from comparing TCR nucleotide sequences with IMGT/GENE-DB human TR gene sequences. The TCRdist pipeline was used in a later analysis to assign CDR3 sequences and most-parsimonious VDJ recombination scenarios. In a later analysis, every TCR beta chain was defined by the combination of its CDR3 amino acid sequence and its V-gene family, and reads without a unique V-gene family were dropped. A later analysis removed several hundred highly shared, low-generation-probability nucleotide sequences to deal with suspected cross-contamination and a sequencing artifact. In a later analysis, a clonal expansion index for each public chain was calculated from normalized within-repertoire ranks of inferred template counts. In a later analysis, generation probabilities were computed using a VDJ recombination model fitted to out-of-frame rearrangements, and the results were checked against IGoR. In a later analysis, hypergeometric tests were used to score TCR-TCR, TCR-HLA and TCR-CMV co-occurrence, with a repertoire-size bias correction applied to TCR pairs. False discovery rates were estimated in a later analysis by permuting HLA or CMV assignments 20 times. A later analysis grouped co-occurring TCRs with DBSCAN, adding TCRdist sequence similarity when clustering within HLA-allele-positive subsets. For co-occurrence clustering, repertoires with fewer than 30,000 or more than 120,000 public chains were excluded, along with five repertoires with anomalous nucleotide sharing. What TCRdb holds here is the immuneACCESS table cut down to in-frame rearrangements. Part of the clones is not present; checked against another copy, under half of the missing clones reflect an unresolved V gene, and the others are unexplained. V, J and clone size are those of that table, while D and trimming were read from the DNA. In this sample the table shows about 92,000 clones, 81% of which occur a single time. Of the sample, approximately 1.3% falls within the top ten clones.

The clonotype comes from a girl aged 2 to 9 in good health and CMV-seropositive. The material sequenced was PBMCs. The sequence joins TRBV4-1 to TRBJ1-5, with 9 middle bases fitting TRBD1. This receptor has the CDR3 CASSQVQGAEQPQHF. DNA sequence: TGCGCCAGCAGCCAAGTACAGGGGGCAGAGCAGCCCCAGCATTTT.